In this sample, the clone carrying this T cell receptor beta chain turned up a few times. No antigen is known for it. Clinical symptoms, serum thyroxine and TRAb, thyroid ultrasound and orbital computed tomography were used for the diagnoses. The authors obtained PBMCs from 9 to 10 ml of fresh peripheral blood. TCR beta CDR3 region amplification was performed from RNA transcripts. The HTBI primer set served for first-round RT-PCR of the TCR CDR3. Using its own MiXCR run on the multiplex PCR reads, TCRdb lists one record per CDR3 protein. The repertoire holds roughly 660,000 distinct CDR3 sequences, 17% seen once, with about 16% in the top ten. This record belongs to a study of T cells in Graves' hyperthyroidism and ophthalmopathy. Germline trimming cut 5 bases from V and 8 bases from J; bases unmatched to any gene: 11. Looked up from germline, CDR1 is SGHKS and CDR2 is YYEKEE (reference sequence). This CDR3 is 14 amino acids long.

Whole-study findings and limits: Among clonotypes expanded in thyroid above 0.001, most were also found in blood. Ophthalmopathy was predicted by the model a median of approximately 6 months ahead of onset.

The chain has TRBV5-5 and TRBJ1-2; 8 bases agree with TRBD1. The receptor comes from a man aged 45 to 65 with Graves' hyperthyroidism. Sequencing input: blood. The CDR3 nucleotides are TGTGCCAGCAGTCCGGACAGGGAGTTTGACGGCTACACCTTC. It yields the protein CASSPDREFDGYTF. The entire variable domain, with the rest obtained from reference TRBV5-5 and TRBJ1-2, is as follows: DAGVTQSPTHLIKTRGQQVTLRCSPISGHKSVSWYQQVLGQGPQFIFQYYEKEERGRGNFPDRFSARQFPNYSSELNVNALLLGDSALYLCASSPDREFDGYTFGSGTRLTVV.